These 25 T cell receptor beta chains originate from one sample sequenced in a study of shared clonotypes between healthy human individuals. Assay: immunoSEQ multiplex PCR; the TCRdb copy retains only in-frame clones and omits some. This sample has about 560,000 clones, with around 81% found just once. Sequenced: PBMCs. The receptors derive from a woman in her forties in good health. Some clones in this sample may be carry-over from other donors' samples.

This clone was seen at least ten times. Other DNA variants within this sample encode the same CDR3. V and J are TRBV6-1 and TRBJ2-5; 8 positions match TRBD2. Germline trimming cut 6 bases from V and 5 bases from J; bases unmatched to any gene: 8. The germline V gene has CDR1 MNHNS and CDR2 SASEGT. The CDR3 consists of 14 residues. The CDR3 is CASRMRAGEETQYF. CDR3 nucleotide sequence: TGTGCCAGCAGAATGCGAGCGGGAGAGGAGACCCAGTACTTC.

The rearrangement links TRBV21-1 to TRBJ2-5; the D call of TRBD2 is as the table states it, not checked on the DNA. TRBV21-1 has pseudogene status. CDR3 length: 16 amino acids. The CDR3 loop is CASSTNGLAVQETQYF. The CDR3, as DNA: TGTGCCAGCAGCACAAATGGACTAGCGGTACAAGAGACCCAGTACTTC.

This clone came up many times. The chain links TRBV4-2 to TRBJ2-1; no firm D call. The CDR3 contains 16 residues. CDR1 and CDR2 (germline): LGHNA, YNFKEQ. Trimming removed 0 bases from V and 8 bases from J, with 17 bases in between. CDR3 loop: CASSQESGLTHDEQFF. DNA of the CDR3: TGTGCCAGCAGCCAAGAGTCTGGCCTTACCCACGATGAGCAGTTCTTC.

With respect to this clone: This probably arose from a read error, given a far larger clone one base away. This chain links TRBV2 with TRBJ1-1; 9 bases are shared with TRBD1. V lost 3 bases, J lost 0 bases, and 8 bases stayed unmatched. Germline lookup yields CDR1 SNHLY and CDR2 FYNNEI. CDR3 length equals 17 residues. The CDR3 DNA follows: TGTGCCAGCAGTGATTGGGACAGGGTTACGGTGAACACTGAAGCTTTCTTT. Residues: CASSDWDRVTVNTEAFF.

V and J are TRBV2 and TRBJ2-7; the match to TRBD1 covers 7 bases. The CDR3 length is 11 residues. The J segment lost 7 bases and the V segment lost 6 bases, leaving 3 bases of the junction unmatched. CDR1 is SNHLY, CDR2 FYNNEI, per germline. The CDR3 coding sequence is TGTGCCAGCAGGACAGGGTGGGAGCAGTACTTC. Its translation is CASRTGWEQYF.

This clone was detected ten times or more. The rearrangement uses TRBV4-1 and TRBJ2-5; weak D call: TRBD1 (6 bases). V was cut by 4 bases and J by 4 bases, with 13 bases left in between. There are 14 residues in the CDR3. The germline CDR1 and CDR2 sequences are MGHRA and YSYEKL. In nucleotides, the CDR3 is TGCGCCAGCAGCCTCGGGACACCAAGAGAGACCCAGTACTTC. It encodes CASSLGTPRETQYF.

V gene TRBV10-1 combines with J gene TRBJ2-7; possible D gene TRBD2, 6 bases. Trimming stripped 0 bases from V and 3 bases from J, with 12 bases between. This CDR3 is 15 amino acids long. Per the germline V gene, CDR1 is WNHNN and CDR2 is SYGVQD (reference sequence). CDR3 sequence: CASSESKGLLYEQYF. CDR3 coding DNA: TGCGCCAGCAGTGAGTCGAAGGGACTTCTCTACGAGCAGTACTTC.

V gene TRBV2 combines with J gene TRBJ1-1; TRBD1 matches 9 bases. The CDR3 extends over 14 amino acids. The V gene end was trimmed by 5 bases and the J gene end by 6 bases; junction bases not matched to a gene: 7. Germline CDR1 reads SNHLY; CDR2 reads FYNNEI. CDR3 sequence (DNA): TGTGCCAGCAGTCCCTTCACAGGGGGCGCTGAAGCTTTCTTT. Its translation is CASSPFTGGAEAFF.

The V and J genes are TRBV4-1 and TRBJ2-6; TRBD2 is a possible D gene (5 bases). V was cut by 3 bases and J by 2 bases, with 8 bases left in between. Germline CDR1 and CDR2: MGHRA and YSYEKL. The CDR3 has 15 amino acids. The CDR3 coding sequence is TGCGCCAGCAGCCAGGAGGTTGCTGGGGCCAACGTCCTGACTTTC. Its translation is CASSQEVAGANVLTF.

This clone was seen more than once but under ten times. The genes are TRBV6-1 and TRBJ2-7; TRBD1 matches 10 bases. The germline V gene encodes CDR1 MNHNS and CDR2 SASEGT. The CDR3 covers 15 residues. V shed 1 base and J 2 bases; nucleotides not matched to a gene: 2. The CDR3 nucleotides are TGTGCCAGCAGTGAAGGAGGGACAGGGGCCTACGAGCAGTACTTC. Its protein is CASSEGGTGAYEQYF.

CDR3: CASSLVSSMGSYEQYF. The CDR3 DNA sequence: TGTGCCAGCAGTTTAGTGAGTAGCATGGGTTCCTACGAGCAGTACTTC. The V gene is TRBV28, the J gene TRBJ2-7; no reliable D call. This CDR3 has 16 residues. Germline V gene lookup returns CDR1 MDHEN and CDR2 SYDVKM. V lost 2 bases and J lost 1, with 15 bases in between. The full variable domain, rest sourced from reference TRBV28 and TRBJ2-7, is DVKVTQSSRYLVKRTGEKVFLECVQDMDHENMFWYRQDPGLGLRLIYFSYDVKMKEKGDIPEGYSVSREKKERFSLILESASTNQTSMYLCASSLVSSMGSYEQYFGPGTRLTVT.

The chain's CDR3 is CASSVEGYGTQYF. The CDR3 DNA follows: TGTGCCAGCAGCGTTGAAGGGTACGGGACCCAGTACTTC. The chain couples TRBV9 to TRBJ2-5; D not resolved. Germline CDR1 is SGDLS and CDR2 is YYNGEE. The ends were cut back, 2 bases at V and 7 bases at J, with 12 bases in the middle. The CDR3 is 13 amino acids.

The chain couples TRBV5-3 to TRBJ2-5; 9 positions match TRBD2. TRBV5-3 is sorted into the ORF group, with uncertain function. Trimming removed 8 bases from V and 6 bases from J; junction bases left unmatched: 11. The CDR3 sequence is 14 residues long. The CDR3 DNA reads as TGTGCCAGCAGCCAGATAGCGGGAGCCCAGACCCAGTACTTC. Protein sequence: CASSQIAGAQTQYF.

Turning to this clone: A far larger clone is a single base away, which makes a read error likely. This chain connects TRBV6-5 to TRBJ2-7, with D possibly TRBD2 on 6 matching bases. Germline V gene lookup returns CDR1 MNHEY and CDR2 SVGAGI. This CDR3 contains 13 residues. The CDR3 loop reads CAGSLVGGYEQYF. Written as DNA, the CDR3 is TGTGCCGGCAGCCTTGTGGGGGGCTACGAGCAGTACTTC.

This chain connects TRBV7-3 to TRBJ2-7; weak D call: TRBD2 (6 bases). CDR1 is SGHTA, CDR2 FQGTGA, per germline. V shed 2 bases and J shed 5 bases, with 13 bases lying between them. There are 14 residues in the CDR3. The chain's CDR3 is CASSLGGSWDEQYF. CDR3 sequence (DNA): TGTGCCAGCAGCTTAGGGGGGAGCTGGGACGAGCAGTACTTC.

The J gene is TRBJ1-5, the V gene TRBV5-6, with 9 bases fitting TRBD1. The V gene's germline CDR1 is SGHDT and CDR2 YYEEEE. This CDR3 has 15 residues. V was clipped by 5 bases and J by 4 bases; unmatched bases: 7. In DNA form, the CDR3 reads TGTGCCAGCAGATCGGACAGGGGACGGAATCAGCCCCAGCATTTT. This sequence encodes CASRSDRGRNQPQHF. The full variable domain, with the rest looked up from reference TRBV5-6 and TRBJ1-5, is DAGVTQSPTHLIKTRGQQVTLRCSPKSGHDTVSWYQQALGQGPQFIFQYYEEEERQRGNFPDRFSGHQFPNYSSELNVNALLLGDSALYLCASRSDRGRNQPQHFGDGTRLSIL.

Notes on this clone: Possible read error: a much larger clone is one base away. The gene calls are TRBV7-2 and TRBJ1-2; 8 nucleotides align to TRBD1. CDR1 and CDR2 from the germline V gene are SGHTA and FQGNSA. This CDR3 is 13 amino acids long. Trimming took 4 bases from V and 3 from J; bases not matched to a gene: 1. The CDR3 sequence is CASSSQGDYGYTF. The CDR3 DNA reads TGTGCCAGCAGCTCACAGGGGGACTATGGCTACACCTTC.

The CDR3 loop is CASSPIRGGANVLTF. For the CDR3, the DNA is TGTGCCAGCAGCCCAATCCGCGGTGGGGCCAACGTCCTGACTTTC. The rearrangement links TRBV14 to TRBJ2-6; the D is unclear. The V and J ends lost 4 bases and 3 bases respectively, with 10 bases between them. The CDR3 runs to 15 residues. Germline-derived CDR1 and CDR2 are SGHDN and FVKESK.

The chain is built from TRBV29-1 and TRBJ2-1; 12 nucleotides agree with TRBD2. Germline assignment: CDR1 SQVTM and CDR2 ANQGSEA. Trimming cost V 4 bases and J 7 bases; bases outside gene matches: 8. CDR3 length: 15 residues. CDR3 residues: CSVVKTSGGVNEQFF. Written as DNA, the CDR3 is TGCAGCGTTGTCAAGACTAGCGGGGGAGTAAATGAGCAGTTCTTC.

The chain employs TRBV10-3 and TRBJ1-2; D is uncertain. CDR3 length equals 12 residues. Trimming stripped 2 bases from V and 3 bases from J, with 4 bases between. Germline-derived CDR1 and CDR2 are ENHRY and SYGVKD. CDR3 residues: CAISEGDYGYTF. CDR3 in DNA: TGTGCCATCAGTGAGGGGGACTATGGCTACACCTTC.

The chain has TRBV5-1 and TRBJ2-4; possibly TRBD1 or TRBD2 for D (6 bases each). The germline V gene has CDR1 SGHRS and CDR2 YFSETQ. This CDR3 has 16 residues. The V end was cut by 5 bases, the J end by 3 bases, with 18 bases between. Written as DNA, the CDR3 is TGCGCCAGCAGGATTGGGGGGCGGAGTGGCAAAAACATTCAGTACTTC. The encoded protein is CASRIGGRSGKNIQYF.

This clone came up a few times. J is TRBJ2-3 and V is TRBV11-2, with a tentative D call TRBD2 (5 bases). Germline V gene data show CDR1 as SGHAT and CDR2 as FQNNGV. V was trimmed by 1 base and J by 9 bases, leaving 11 bases between them. This CDR3 spans 13 amino acids. Here the CDR3 reads CASSLGGRATQYF. In nucleotides, the CDR3 is TGTGCCAGCAGCTTAGGCGGGCGCGCGACGCAGTATTTT.

J is TRBJ1-5 and V is TRBV5-1, with D uncertain. V was trimmed by 2 bases and J by 2 bases, leaving 5 bases between them. Germline lookup yields CDR1 SGHRS and CDR2 YFSETQ. This CDR3 comprises 13 residues. Written as DNA, the CDR3 is TGCGCCAGCAGCTTTCTGGGCAATCAGCCCCAGCATTTT. The encoded protein is CASSFLGNQPQHF. Full variable domain (remainder filled in from reference TRBV5-1 and TRBJ1-5): KAGVTQTPRYLIKTRGQQVTLSCSPISGHRSVSWYQQTPGQGLQFLFEYFSETQRNKGNFPGRFSGRQFSNSRSEMNVSTLELGDSALYLCASSFLGNQPQHFGDGTRLSIL.

The chain links TRBV7-8 to TRBJ1-2; no definite D call. The CDR3 consists of 14 residues. With 5 bases removed from V and 8 bases from J, the gap between germline ends came to 18 bases. Germline V lookup: CDR1 SGHVS, CDR2 FQNEAQ. Here the CDR3 DNA reads TGTGCCAGCAGCCCCGGGGAAGTGAGACGCGGCTACACCTTC. Its protein is CASSPGEVRRGYTF.

Written as DNA, the CDR3 is TGTGCCAGCACGGACAGGGACACTGAAGCTTTCTTT. This encodes CASTDRDTEAFF. The chain joins TRBV2 to TRBJ1-1; TRBD1 matches at 8 bases. V lost 7 bases to trimming and J lost 3 bases; unmatched junction nucleotides: 1. Germline V gene data show CDR1 as SNHLY and CDR2 as FYNNEI. The CDR3 runs 12 residues.